The 31 T cell receptor beta chains below all came from one sample that was sequenced in a study of cytomegalovirus exposure and HLA in healthy donors. Use of 60 Vbeta and 13 Jbeta primers characterized the PCR. Method: immunoSEQ multiplex PCR; TCRdb's copy keeps in-frame clones and lacks some. The table has roughly 130,000 clones, roughly two thirds seen once. The specimen sequenced was PBMCs. Receptors were obtained from a man aged 25-45 years in good health and CMV-seropositive.

The rearrangement joins TRBV5-8 to TRBJ2-4; 7 positions agree with TRBD2. CDR1 SGHTS and CDR2 YDEGEE come from the germline V gene. There are 17 residues in the CDR3. V lost 0 bases and J lost 8; bases outside the gene matches: 14. The DNA of the CDR3 is TGTGCCAGCAGCTTGGTAGGTTTCCGGACTAGAGTTGACATTCAGTACTTC. This gives the protein CASSLVGFRTRVDIQYF.

In this sample, this clone turned up a few times. The chain links TRBV6-5 to TRBJ1-5; no firm D call. The CDR3 has 14 amino acids. Between the trimmed V and J ends, which lost 8 bases and 4 bases, there was a span of 15 bases. The germline V gene has CDR1 MNHEY and CDR2 SVGAGI. The CDR3 loop is CASRGGWVNQPQHF. As DNA, the CDR3 is TGTGCCAGCCGTGGAGGGTGGGTAAATCAGCCCCAGCATTTT.

This clone showed up just a few times. As DNA, the CDR3 is TGCGCCAGCAGCCCCCAGGTAGGGAACACTGAAGCTTTCTTT. Its protein is CASSPQVGNTEAFF. This chain links TRBV5-1 with TRBJ1-1; no reliable D call. CDR3 size: 14 residues. V was pared by 4 bases and J by 1 base, with 11 bases between. Germline loops: CDR1 SGHRS, CDR2 YFSETQ. Based on the CDR3 plus reference TRBV5-1 and TRBJ1-1, the full variable domain is KAGVTQTPRYLIKTRGQQVTLSCSPISGHRSVSWYQQTPGQGLQFLFEYFSETQRNKGNFPGRFSGRQFSNSRSEMNVSTLELGDSALYLCASSPQVGNTEAFFGQGTRLTVV.

The chain employs TRBV6-1 and TRBJ2-1; TRBD1 aligns across 7 bases. J was trimmed by 8 bases and V by 8 bases; bases with no gene match: 12. The CDR3 contains 14 residues. The V gene's germline CDR1 is MNHNS and CDR2 SASEGT. DNA for the CDR3: TGTGCCAGCGGACGGGACAGTGCGATGGATGAGCAGTTCTTC. This codes for CASGRDSAMDEQFF.

This clone was picked up a small number of times. The rearrangement joins TRBV30 to TRBJ2-4; 8 nucleotides align to TRBD1. The CDR3 length is 19 residues. CDR1 and CDR2 from the germline V gene are GTSNPN and SVGIG (reference sequence). The ends lost 2 bases at V and 0 bases at J; junction bases unmatched: 15. Here the CDR3 reads CAWSRNRGDGGLAKNIQYF. CDR3 in DNA: TGTGCCTGGAGTCGTAACAGGGGGGACGGTGGACTAGCCAAAAACATTCAGTACTTC.

This chain connects TRBV5-6 to TRBJ2-3; 13 bases are a match to TRBD2. The CDR3 length is 17 residues. With V trimmed by 5 bases and J by 6 bases, 12 bases remained unmatched. Germline assignment: CDR1 SGHDT and CDR2 YYEEEE. CDR3 protein: CASSRTSGSAFKDTQYF. In nucleotides, the CDR3 is TGTGCCAGCAGTCGGACTAGCGGGAGTGCGTTTAAGGATACGCAGTATTTT. The whole variable domain, filled in from reference TRBV5-6 and TRBJ2-3, reads DAGVTQSPTHLIKTRGQQVTLRCSPKSGHDTVSWYQQALGQGPQFIFQYYEEEERQRGNFPDRFSGHQFPNYSSELNVNALLLGDSALYLCASSRTSGSAFKDTQYFGPGTRLTVL.

V is TRBV27 and J is TRBJ1-1; no firm D call. V lost 9 bases, J lost 1 base, and 6 bases lay in between. Per germline, CDR1 MNHEY and CDR2 SMNVEV (reference sequence). This CDR3 region has 11 residues. The CDR3 reads CASQSNTEAFF. CDR3 bases: TGTGCCAGTCAGTCGAACACTGAAGCTTTCTTT.

This clone was observed a handful of times. CDR3 bases: TGTGCCAGCAGCAGGGACAGGGCTGCTGGATTCGTGAAGCCCCAGCATTTT. Its translation is CASSRDRAAGFVKPQHF. The chain employs TRBV2 and TRBJ1-5, with 9 positions matching TRBD1. Germline V gene sequence: CDR1 SNHLY, CDR2 FYNNEI. Losses at the gene ends were 6 bases for V and 8 bases for J; bases not matched to a gene: 17. The CDR3 runs 17 residues.

This clone was counted between two and nine times. A read error may account for a junction end that differs from germline. The chain joins TRBV7-7 to TRBJ2-5, with no clear D. CDR3 length: 14 amino acids. Germline loops: CDR1 SSHAT, CDR2 FNYEAQ (reference sequence). CDR3: CASSFSPSQETQYF. The CDR3 DNA reads TGTGCTAGCAGCTTTTCCCCTAGCCAAGAGACCCAGTACTTC.

This clone was detected only a few times. The chain joins TRBV2 to TRBJ2-2; TRBD2 might be the D (6 bases). Germline values: CDR1 SNHLY, CDR2 FYNNEI. V lost 0 bases, J lost 4 bases, and 12 bases lay in between. CDR3 size: 16 residues. In DNA, the CDR3 is TGTGCCAGCAGTGAAGCCAGGCAGGGAGGCACCGGGGAGCTGTTTTTT. Its protein is CASSEARQGGTGELFF.

This CDR3 is CASSVDGRIRDNEQFF. The CDR3 DNA is TGTGCCAGCAGCGTAGATGGTCGCATACGGGACAATGAGCAGTTCTTC. V usage is TRBV9 and J usage is TRBJ2-1; D unresolved. The CDR3 consists of 16 residues. Germline CDR1 reads SGDLS; CDR2 reads YYNGEE. Trimming removed 0 bases at V and 5 bases at J, with 15 bases between.

The V call is TRBV5-1, the J call TRBJ1-2; TRBD1 agrees at 9 bases. The CDR3 length is 14 residues. The V gene end was trimmed by 2 bases and the J gene end by 4 bases; junction bases not matched to a gene: 3. CDR1 and CDR2 (germline): SGHRS, YFSETQ. DNA for the CDR3: TGCGCCAGCAGCTTAGGACAGGGGATCTATGGCTACACCTTC. Its translation is CASSLGQGIYGYTF. Full variable domain (missing parts from reference TRBV5-1 and TRBJ1-2): KAGVTQTPRYLIKTRGQQVTLSCSPISGHRSVSWYQQTPGQGLQFLFEYFSETQRNKGNFPGRFSGRQFSNSRSEMNVSTLELGDSALYLCASSLGQGIYGYTFGSGTRLTVV.

Concerning this clone: An end of the junction does not agree with germline; a read error may underlie this. The chain joins TRBV7-9 to TRBJ2-5; 14 positions match TRBD2. The end of the DNA aligns better with TRBJ2-7, so the J call may be wrong. The CDR3 runs to 16 residues. CDR1 and CDR2 (germline): SEHNR, FQNEAQ (reference sequence). In DNA form, the CDR3 reads TGTTCCAGCAGCTCCTTGACTAGCGGGAGGGCCGACGAGCAGTACTTC. This gives the protein CSSSSLTSGRADEQYF.

This rearrangement joins TRBV9 to TRBJ2-1; 13 bases fit TRBD2. The V gene's germline CDR1 is SGDLS and CDR2 YYNGEE. V shed 0 bases and J 3 bases; nucleotides not matched to a gene: 3. The CDR3 runs 17 residues. CDR3 coding DNA: TGTGCCAGCAGCGTAGATACTAGCGGGGGGGGCTACAATGAGCAGTTCTTC. Protein product: CASSVDTSGGGYNEQFF.

This clone was seen more than once but under ten times. The chain couples TRBV5-1 to TRBJ2-7, with D perhaps TRBD2 (6 bases). This CDR3 has 14 residues. Trimming left V 0 bases short and J 5 bases short, with 12 bases between. From germline, CDR1 is SGHRS and CDR2 YFSETQ. The CDR3 DNA sequence: TGCGCCAGCAGCTTGGGGATTGGAGGGAACGAGCAGTACTTC. It translates to CASSLGIGGNEQYF.

The V and J genes are TRBV9 and TRBJ2-1; D is perhaps TRBD1 (5 bases). The germline V gene has CDR1 SGDLS and CDR2 YYNGEE. The CDR3 spans 14 residues. The V end was cut by 4 bases, the J end by 6 bases, with 14 bases between. The CDR3 spells CASSPLGVSNEQFF. The CDR3 DNA sequence: TGTGCCAGCAGCCCGCTAGGGGTGTCCAATGAGCAGTTCTTC. Based on the CDR3 plus reference TRBV9 and TRBJ2-1, the full variable domain is DSGVTQTPKHLITATGQRVTLRCSPRSGDLSVYWYQQSLDQGLQFLIQYYNGEERAKGNILERFSAQQFPDLHSELNLSSLELGDSALYFCASSPLGVSNEQFFGPGTRLTVL.

The chain uses TRBV6-6 and TRBJ2-2, with TRBD2 matching over 16 bases. The CDR3 contains 16 residues. CDR1 and CDR2 (germline): MNHNY, SVGAGI (reference sequence). The V segment lost 10 bases and the J segment 8 bases; nucleotides outside the gene matches: 10. CDR3 loop: CAISPGTSGRAGELFF. In DNA, the CDR3 is TGTGCCATTTCACCCGGGACTAGCGGGAGGGCAGGGGAGCTGTTTTTT.

The chain couples TRBV19 to TRBJ2-3; 7 positions agree with TRBD1. The CDR3 runs to 15 residues. Trimming removed 4 bases from V and 3 bases from J; junction bases left unmatched: 7. The germline V gene has CDR1 LNHDA and CDR2 SQIVND (reference sequence). The CDR3: CASSSWDRGTDTQYF. Written as DNA, the CDR3 is TGTGCCAGTAGTAGTTGGGACAGAGGGACAGATACGCAGTATTTT.

The chain couples TRBV5-1 to TRBJ2-2, with TRBD1 identical over 8 bases. Germline V gene data show CDR1 as SGHRS and CDR2 as YFSETQ. This CDR3 spans 16 amino acids. V gave up 5 bases and J gave up 1 base; unmatched junction bases: 7. The chain's CDR3 is CASSGRTGMNTGELFF. CDR3 bases: TGCGCCAGCAGTGGGAGGACAGGGATGAACACCGGGGAGCTGTTTTTT.

On this clone: The same CDR3 can be traced to other DNA sequences in this sample. The chain links TRBV4-3 to TRBJ2-3; 7 nucleotides align to TRBD2. CDR1 LGHNA and CDR2 YSLEER come from the germline V gene. Unmatched junction bases numbered 7, after V lost 0 bases and J lost 4 bases. This CDR3 comprises 16 residues. CDR3 loop: CASSQDVAGVPDTQYF. The CDR3 DNA reads TGCGCCAGCAGCCAAGACGTGGCGGGAGTCCCAGATACGCAGTATTTT.

The chain links TRBV5-1 to TRBJ2-5, with TRBD2 as a possible D gene (6 bases). CDR3 length: 13 amino acids. The V end was cut by 6 bases, the J end by 3 bases, with 12 bases between. Per the germline V gene, CDR1 is SGHRS and CDR2 is YFSETQ. CDR3 sequence: CASNSGAKETQYF. The CDR3 bases are TGCGCCAGCAATAGCGGAGCCAAAGAGACCCAGTACTTC.

The gene calls are TRBV6-5 and TRBJ2-1; 8 bases match TRBD2. Germline assignment: CDR1 MNHEY and CDR2 SVGAGI. Losses at the gene ends were 6 bases for V and 5 bases for J; bases not matched to a gene: 6. The CDR3 sequence is 14 residues long. CDR3 nucleotides: TGTGCCAGCAGCTCAGCGGGAGCGAACAATGAGCAGTTCTTC. Translation: CASSSAGANNEQFF.

This clone was counted only a few times. The chain has TRBV18 and TRBJ2-5, with D possibly matching TRBD1 (6 bases). Germline V CDR1 and CDR2: KGHSH, LQKENI. Trimming took off 7 bases at V and 2 bases at J, with 11 bases between the two ends. This CDR3 has 13 amino acids. The DNA for the CDR3 is TGTGCCAGCTGCAAGGACAGACAAGAGACCCAGTACTTC. This codes for CASCKDRQETQYF.

The V and J genes are TRBV6-5 and TRBJ2-6; 7 bases align to TRBD1. V lost 11 bases and J lost 0; bases outside the gene matches: 7. This CDR3 region has 15 residues. Germline V gene sequence: CDR1 MNHEY, CDR2 SVGAGI. CDR3 DNA sequence: TGTGCCGTTGGGACAGTTCTCTCTGGGGCCAACGTCCTGACTTTC. Its translation is CAVGTVLSGANVLTF.

This clone has a handful of counts. V usage is TRBV28 and J usage is TRBJ1-2; perhaps TRBD1 as D (5 bases). V gave up 3 bases and J gave up 4 bases, with 9 bases separating them. The CDR3 has 13 amino acids. Germline values: CDR1 MDHEN, CDR2 SYDVKM. The CDR3 is CASSFQGGYGYTF. The CDR3 DNA reads TGTGCCAGCAGTTTTCAGGGTGGCTATGGCTACACCTTC.

The V gene is TRBV6-4, the J gene TRBJ1-2, with D possibly being TRBD1 (5 bases). This CDR3 is 12 amino acids long. Germline assignment: CDR1 MRHNA and CDR2 SNTAGT. The germline V and J ends were trimmed by 6 bases and 6 bases, with 11 bases remaining between them. CDR3 DNA sequence: TGTGCCAGCAGCGCGGGACGAAATGGCTACACCTTC. Translating it yields CASSAGRNGYTF.

In this sample, this clone turned up a few times. This chain joins TRBV10-3 and TRBJ2-2, with 10 bases identical to TRBD1. The CDR3 has 16 amino acids. V dropped 7 bases and J dropped 2; count of bases not matched to a gene: 7. The V gene's germline CDR1 is ENHRY and CDR2 SYGVKD. CDR3 loop: CAIMGQGISNTGELFF. CDR3 in DNA: TGTGCCATCATGGGACAGGGGATCTCCAACACCGGGGAGCTGTTTTTT.

The chain combines TRBV28 with TRBJ2-7; D might be TRBD2 (5 bases). V was cut by 8 bases and J by 4 bases, with 15 bases left in between. The CDR3 loop spans 13 amino acids. CDR1 and CDR2 (germline): MDHEN, SYDVKM. CDR3 nucleotides: TGTGCCAGCGAGGGAACAAATACTTACGAGCAGTACTTC. It translates to CASEGTNTYEQYF.

This chain connects TRBV5-1 to TRBJ2-1; TRBD2 agrees at 12 bases. Germline V gene sequence: CDR1 SGHRS, CDR2 YFSETQ. With V trimmed by 0 bases and J by 7 bases, 2 bases remained unmatched. CDR3 length: 15 residues. The CDR3, as DNA: TGCGCCAGCAGCTTGGCTAGCGGGAGGGAGAATGAGCAGTTCTTC. Residues: CASSLASGRENEQFF.

This clone has only a few counts. The chain employs TRBV6-6 and TRBJ2-3, with a possible D match to TRBD1 (6 bases). Trimming shortened V by 8 bases and J by 11 bases, and 20 bases separated the two germline ends. The CDR3 runs 13 residues. Germline V lookup: CDR1 MNHNY, CDR2 SVGAGI (reference sequence). The chain's CDR3 is CASAYQDSRLQYF. The CDR3 region has the DNA TGTGCCAGCGCTTACCAGGACAGCCGATTGCAGTATTTT.

The chain has TRBV29-1 and TRBJ1-6; 8 bases agree with TRBD1. V dropped 6 bases and J dropped 6; count of bases not matched to a gene: 4. The germline V gene encodes CDR1 SQVTM and CDR2 ANQGSEA. The length of the CDR3 is 13 residues. CDR3 DNA sequence: TGCAGCGTCGGACAGGGAGGTAATTCACCCCTCCACTTT. Translation: CSVGQGGNSPLHF.